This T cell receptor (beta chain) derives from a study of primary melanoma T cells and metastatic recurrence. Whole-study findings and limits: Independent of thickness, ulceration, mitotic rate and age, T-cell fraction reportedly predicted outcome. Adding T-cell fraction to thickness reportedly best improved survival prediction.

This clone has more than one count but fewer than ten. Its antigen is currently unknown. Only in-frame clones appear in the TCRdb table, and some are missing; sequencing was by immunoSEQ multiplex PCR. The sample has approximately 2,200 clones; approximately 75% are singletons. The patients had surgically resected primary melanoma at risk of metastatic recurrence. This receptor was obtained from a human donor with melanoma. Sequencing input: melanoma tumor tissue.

The CDR3 sequence is CASSSGWGGAGGGEAFF. CDR3 nucleotides: TGTGCCAGCAGTTCTGGATGGGGCGGGGCAGGCGGGGGTGAAGCTTTCTTT. This chain links TRBV28 with TRBJ1-1; the D gene is possibly TRBD1 (5 bases). Germline V gives CDR1 MDHEN, CDR2 SYDVKM. The CDR3 covers 17 residues. The V end was cut by 4 bases, the J end by 7 bases, with 25 bases between.